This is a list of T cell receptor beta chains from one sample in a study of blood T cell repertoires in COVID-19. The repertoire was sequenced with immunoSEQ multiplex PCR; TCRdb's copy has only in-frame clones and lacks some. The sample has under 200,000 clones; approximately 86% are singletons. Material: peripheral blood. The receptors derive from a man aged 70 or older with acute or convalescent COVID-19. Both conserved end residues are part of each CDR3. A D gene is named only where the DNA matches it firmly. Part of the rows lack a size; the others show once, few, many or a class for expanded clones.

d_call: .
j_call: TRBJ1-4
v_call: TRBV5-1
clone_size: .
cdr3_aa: CASRRQADAVNEKLFF
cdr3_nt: TGCGCCAGCAGAAGACAGGCCGACGCCGTTAATGAAAAACTGTTTTTT

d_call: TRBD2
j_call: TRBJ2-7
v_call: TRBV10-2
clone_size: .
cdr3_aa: CASGDYPYEQYF
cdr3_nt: TGCGCCAGCGGGGACTACCCCTACGAGCAGTACTTC

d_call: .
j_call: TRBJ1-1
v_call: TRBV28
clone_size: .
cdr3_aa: CASSLQGTEAFF
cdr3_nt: TGTGCCAGCAGCCTACAGGGTACTGAAGCTTTCTTT

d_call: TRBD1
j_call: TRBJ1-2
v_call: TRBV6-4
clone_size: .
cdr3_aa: CASSPGQFYGYTF
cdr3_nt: TGTGCCAGCAGCCCGGGACAGTTTTATGGCTACACCTTC

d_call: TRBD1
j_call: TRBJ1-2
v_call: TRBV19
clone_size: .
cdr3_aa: CASSIGPGGDGYTF
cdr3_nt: TGTGCCAGTAGTATAGGCCCAGGGGGCGATGGCTACACCTTC

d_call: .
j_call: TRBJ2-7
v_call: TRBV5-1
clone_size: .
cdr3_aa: CASSSGLWDYEQYF
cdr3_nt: TGCGCCAGCAGTTCAGGGTTGTGGGACTACGAGCAGTACTTC

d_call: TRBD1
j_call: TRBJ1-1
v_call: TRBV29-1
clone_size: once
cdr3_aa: CSVHRGAEAFF
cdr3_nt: TGCAGCGTCCACAGGGGCGCTGAAGCTTTCTTT

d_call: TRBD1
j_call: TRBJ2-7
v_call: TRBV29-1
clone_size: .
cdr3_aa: CSVVGQGVDEQYF
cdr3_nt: TGCAGCGTTGTGGGACAGGGGGTGGACGAGCAGTACTTC

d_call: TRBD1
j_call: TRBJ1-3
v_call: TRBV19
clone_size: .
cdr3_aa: CASSTGQGGNTIYF
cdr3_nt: TGTGCCAGTAGTACCGGACAGGGCGGAAACACCATATATTTT

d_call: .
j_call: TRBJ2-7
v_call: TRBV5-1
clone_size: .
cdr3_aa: CASSSRGSYEQYF
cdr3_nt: TGCGCCAGCAGCTCCAGGGGCTCCTACGAGCAGTACTTC

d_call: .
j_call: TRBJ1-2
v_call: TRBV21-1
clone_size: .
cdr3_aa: CVRGTTVGYTF
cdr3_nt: TGTGTCCGGGGTACGACGGTTGGCTACACCTTC

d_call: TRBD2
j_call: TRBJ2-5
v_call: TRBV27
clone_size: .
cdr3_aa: CASSQQGLAGFLETQYF
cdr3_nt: TGTGCCAGCAGCCAACAAGGACTAGCGGGGTTCCTAGAGACCCAGTACTTC

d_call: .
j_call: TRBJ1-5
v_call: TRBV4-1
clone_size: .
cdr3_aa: CASSQDLMGGRGQPQHF
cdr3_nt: TGCGCCAGCAGCCAGGACCTCATGGGGGGGCGTGGGCAGCCCCAGCATTTT

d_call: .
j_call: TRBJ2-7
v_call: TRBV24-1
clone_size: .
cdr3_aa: CATSDPDTPHEQYF
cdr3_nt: TGTGCCACCAGTGACCCCGACACGCCCCACGAGCAGTACTTC

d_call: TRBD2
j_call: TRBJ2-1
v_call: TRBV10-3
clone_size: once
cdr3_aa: CATLERGVGNEQFF
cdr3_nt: TGTGCCACCCTGGAGCGGGGGGTAGGGAATGAGCAGTTCTTC

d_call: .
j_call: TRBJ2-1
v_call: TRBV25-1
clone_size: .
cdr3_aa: CASSEAGPLDEQFF
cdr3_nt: TGTGCCAGCAGTGAGGCAGGGCCACTTGATGAGCAGTTCTTC

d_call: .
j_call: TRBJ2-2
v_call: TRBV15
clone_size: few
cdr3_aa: CATSSAGTDTGELFF
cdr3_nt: TGTGCCACCAGCAGCGCGGGAACGGACACCGGGGAGCTGTTTTTT

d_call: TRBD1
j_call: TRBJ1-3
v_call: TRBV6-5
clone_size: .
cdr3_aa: CASMADRAGNTIYF
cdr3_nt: TGTGCCAGCATGGCGGACAGGGCCGGAAACACCATATATTTT

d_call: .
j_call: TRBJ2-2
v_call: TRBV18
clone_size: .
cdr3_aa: CASSPRTNTGELFF
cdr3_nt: TGTGCCAGCTCACCAAGGACTAACACCGGGGAGCTGTTTTTT

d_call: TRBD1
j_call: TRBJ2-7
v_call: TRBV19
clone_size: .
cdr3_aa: CASSRGWGQGAREQYF
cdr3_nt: TGTGCCAGTAGTAGAGGATGGGGACAGGGGGCGCGGGAGCAGTACTTC

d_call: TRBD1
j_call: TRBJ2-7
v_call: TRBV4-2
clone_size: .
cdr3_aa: CASSHETGTNEQYF
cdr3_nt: TGTGCCAGCAGCCACGAGACAGGGACCAACGAGCAGTACTTC

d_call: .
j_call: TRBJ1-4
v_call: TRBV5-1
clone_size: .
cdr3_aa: CASSLVPRGGGDEKLFF
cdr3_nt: TGCGCCAGCAGCCTGGTCCCGAGAGGGGGAGGGGATGAAAAACTGTTTTTT

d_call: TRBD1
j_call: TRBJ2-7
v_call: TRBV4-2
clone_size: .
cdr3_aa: CASSQVGTDVYEQYF
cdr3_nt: TGTGCCAGCAGCCAAGTTGGGACAGACGTCTACGAGCAGTACTTC

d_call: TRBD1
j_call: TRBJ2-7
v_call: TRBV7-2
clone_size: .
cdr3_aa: CASSSYGTGSYEQYF
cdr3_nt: TGTGCCAGCAGCTCGTATGGGACAGGGTCCTACGAGCAGTACTTC

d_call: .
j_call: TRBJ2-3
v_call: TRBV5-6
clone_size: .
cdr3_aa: CASRGGVADTQYF
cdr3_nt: TGTGCCAGCCGAGGGGGGGTGGCAGATACGCAGTATTTT

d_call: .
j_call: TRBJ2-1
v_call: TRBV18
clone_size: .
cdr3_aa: CASSGGLNEQFF
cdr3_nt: TGTGCCAGCTCCGGGGGGCTTAATGAGCAGTTCTTC

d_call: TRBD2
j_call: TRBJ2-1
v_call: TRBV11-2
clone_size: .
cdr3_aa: CASSLDPSGGDEQFF
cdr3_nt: TGTGCCAGCAGCTTAGATCCTAGCGGTGGGGATGAGCAGTTCTTC

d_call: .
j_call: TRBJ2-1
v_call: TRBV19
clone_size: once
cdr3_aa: CASRSGSNYNEQFF
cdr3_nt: TGTGCCTCCCGGAGCGGATCAAACTACAATGAGCAGTTCTTC

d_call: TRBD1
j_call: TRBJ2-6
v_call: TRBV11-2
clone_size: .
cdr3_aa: CASSLRGPGANVLTF
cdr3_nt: TGTGCCAGCAGCTTAAGGGGGCCTGGGGCCAACGTCCTGACTTTC

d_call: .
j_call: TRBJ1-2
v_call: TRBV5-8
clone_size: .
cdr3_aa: CASTLEVRGHYGYTF
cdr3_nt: TGTGCCAGCACCCTCGAAGTCAGGGGCCACTATGGCTACACCTTC

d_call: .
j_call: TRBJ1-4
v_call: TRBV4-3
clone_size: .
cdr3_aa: CASSPRAGQNEKLFF
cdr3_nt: TGCGCCAGCAGCCCACGGGCAGGGCAGAATGAAAAACTGTTTTTT

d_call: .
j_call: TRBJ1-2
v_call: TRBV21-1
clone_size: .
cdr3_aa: CASSAEGYRGILCGYTF
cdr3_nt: TGTGCCAGCAGCGCCGAGGGTTACAGGGGTATTTTATGTGGCTACACCTTC

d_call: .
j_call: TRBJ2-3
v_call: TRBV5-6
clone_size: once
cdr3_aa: CASSPGKGISTDTQYF
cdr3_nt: TGTGCCAGCAGCCCGGGGAAGGGAATCAGCACAGATACGCAGTATTTT

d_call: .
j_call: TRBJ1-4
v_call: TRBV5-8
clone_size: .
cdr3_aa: CASSSYPNEKLFF
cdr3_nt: TGTGCCAGCAGTTCCTACCCTAATGAAAAACTGTTTTTT

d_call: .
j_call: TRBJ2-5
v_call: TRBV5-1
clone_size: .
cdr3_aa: CASSLEGTPQETQYF
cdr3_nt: TGCGCCAGCAGCTTGGAGGGGACACCCCAAGAGACCCAGTACTTC

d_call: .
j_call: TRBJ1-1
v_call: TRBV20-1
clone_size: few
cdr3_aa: CSASPHGAGDTEAFF
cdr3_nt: TGCAGTGCTAGTCCTCATGGGGCAGGGGACACTGAAGCTTTCTTT

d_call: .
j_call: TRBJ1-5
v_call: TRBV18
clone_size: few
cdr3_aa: CASSPARGQPQHF
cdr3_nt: TGTGCCAGCTCACCAGCCAGGGGACAGCCCCAGCATTTT

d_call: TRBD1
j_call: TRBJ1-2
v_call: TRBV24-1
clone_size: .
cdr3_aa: CATSDPQGNYGYTF
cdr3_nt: TGTGCCACCAGTGATCCACAGGGGAACTATGGCTACACCTTC

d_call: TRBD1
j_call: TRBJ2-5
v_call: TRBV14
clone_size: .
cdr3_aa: CASSQATGPYQETQYF
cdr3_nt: TGTGCCAGCAGCCAGGCGACAGGGCCTTACCAAGAGACCCAGTACTTC

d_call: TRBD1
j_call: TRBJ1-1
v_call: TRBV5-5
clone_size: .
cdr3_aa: CASSLARQGKVNTEAFF
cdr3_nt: TGTGCCAGCAGCTTGGCTCGACAGGGTAAGGTGAACACTGAAGCTTTCTTT

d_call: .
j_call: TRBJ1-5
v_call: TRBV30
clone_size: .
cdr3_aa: CAWSVVANQPQHF
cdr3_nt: TGTGCCTGGAGTGTGGTAGCCAATCAGCCCCAGCATTTT

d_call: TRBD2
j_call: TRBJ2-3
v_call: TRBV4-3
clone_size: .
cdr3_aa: CASSQALAGGPREDTQYF
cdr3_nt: TGCGCCAGCAGCCAAGCTCTAGCGGGGGGTCCACGGGAAGATACGCAGTATTTT

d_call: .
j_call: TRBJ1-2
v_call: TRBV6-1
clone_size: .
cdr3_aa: CASSDGQINYGYTF
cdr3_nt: TGTGCCAGCAGTGACGGACAGATCAATTATGGCTACACCTTC

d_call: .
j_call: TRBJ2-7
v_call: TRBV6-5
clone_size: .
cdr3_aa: CASSYTQGSLSF
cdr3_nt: TGTGCCAGCAGTTACACGCAGGGTTCATTGTCCTTC

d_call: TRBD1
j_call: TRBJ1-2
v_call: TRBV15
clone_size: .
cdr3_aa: CATSANRGTLYGYTF
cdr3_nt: TGTGCCACCAGCGCTAACAGGGGTACGTTATATGGCTACACCTTC

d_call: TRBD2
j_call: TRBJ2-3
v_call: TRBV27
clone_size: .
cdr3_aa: CASTRLGGRAPDTQYF
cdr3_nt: TGTGCCAGCACCCGATTGGGCGGGAGGGCCCCAGATACGCAGTATTTT

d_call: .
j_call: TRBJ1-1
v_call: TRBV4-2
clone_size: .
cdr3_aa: CASSHHGEGEWTTEAFF
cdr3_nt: TGTGCCAGCAGCCACCATGGGGAGGGGGAATGGACCACTGAAGCTTTCTTT

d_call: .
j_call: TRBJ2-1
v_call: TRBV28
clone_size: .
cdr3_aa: CASSYTVNEQFF
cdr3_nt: TGTGCCAGCAGTTATACGGTTAATGAGCAGTTCTTC

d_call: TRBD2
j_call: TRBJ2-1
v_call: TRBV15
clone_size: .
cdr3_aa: CATSVGRVNEQFF
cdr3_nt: TGTGCCACCAGCGTCGGGAGGGTAAATGAGCAGTTCTTC

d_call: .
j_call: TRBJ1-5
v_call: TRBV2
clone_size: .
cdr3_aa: CASSVTNQPQHF
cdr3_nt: TGTGCCAGCAGTGTGACAAATCAGCCCCAGCATTTT

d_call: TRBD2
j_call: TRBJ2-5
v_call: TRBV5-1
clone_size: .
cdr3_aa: CASSLEASGGETQYF
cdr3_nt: TGCGCCAGCAGCTTGGAGGCTAGCGGGGGAGAGACCCAGTACTTC

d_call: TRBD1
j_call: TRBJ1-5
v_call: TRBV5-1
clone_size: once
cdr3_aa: CASSFGDRDGGQPQHF
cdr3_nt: TGCGCCAGCAGCTTTGGTGACAGGGATGGGGGGCAGCCCCAGCATTTT

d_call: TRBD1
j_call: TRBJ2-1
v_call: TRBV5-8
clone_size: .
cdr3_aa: CASSRWDRVMREKNNEQFF
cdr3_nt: TGTGCCAGCAGCCGGTGGGACAGGGTGATGAGAGAGAAAAACAATGAGCAGTTCTTC

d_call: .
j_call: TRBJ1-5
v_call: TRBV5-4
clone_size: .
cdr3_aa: CASSYAAGGEDQPQHF
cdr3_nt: TGTGCCAGCAGTTACGCGGCGGGGGGCGAAGATCAGCCCCAGCATTTT

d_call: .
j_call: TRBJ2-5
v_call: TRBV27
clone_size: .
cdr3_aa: CASSSSSETQYF
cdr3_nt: TGTGCCAGCAGTTCCTCGTCAGAGACCCAGTACTTC

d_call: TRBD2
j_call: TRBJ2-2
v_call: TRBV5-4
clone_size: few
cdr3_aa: CASSPPPGGKTGELFF
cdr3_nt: TGTGCCAGCAGCCCCCCCCCGGGGGGAAAAACCGGGGAGCTGTTTTTT

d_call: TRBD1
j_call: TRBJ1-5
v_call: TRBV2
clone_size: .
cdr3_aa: CASSGTGGIEPQHF
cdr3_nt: TGTGCCAGCAGTGGGACAGGGGGCATAGAGCCCCAGCATTTT

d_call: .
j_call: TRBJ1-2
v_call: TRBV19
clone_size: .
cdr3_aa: CASTVTANYGYTF
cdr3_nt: TGTGCCAGTACGGTCACCGCTAACTATGGCTACACCTTC

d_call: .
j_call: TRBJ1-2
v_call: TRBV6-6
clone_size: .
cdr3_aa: CALQLSGYGYTF
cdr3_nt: TGTGCCCTACAGTTATCTGGGTATGGCTACACCTTC

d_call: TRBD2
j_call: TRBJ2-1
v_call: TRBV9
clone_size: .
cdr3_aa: CASSASGSSYNEQFF
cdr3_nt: TGTGCCAGCAGCGCAAGCGGGAGCTCCTACAATGAGCAGTTCTTC